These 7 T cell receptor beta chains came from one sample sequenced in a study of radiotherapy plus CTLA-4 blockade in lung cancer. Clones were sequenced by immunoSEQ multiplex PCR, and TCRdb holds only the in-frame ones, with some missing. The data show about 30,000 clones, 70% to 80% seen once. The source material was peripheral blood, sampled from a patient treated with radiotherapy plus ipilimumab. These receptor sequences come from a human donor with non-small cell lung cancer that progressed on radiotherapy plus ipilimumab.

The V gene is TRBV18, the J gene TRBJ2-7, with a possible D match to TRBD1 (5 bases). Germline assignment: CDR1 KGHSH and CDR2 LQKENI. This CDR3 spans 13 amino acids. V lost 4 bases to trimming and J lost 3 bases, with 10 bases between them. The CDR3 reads CASSLTEYYEQYF. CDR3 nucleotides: TGTGCCAGCTCACTGACAGAATACTACGAGCAGTACTTC.

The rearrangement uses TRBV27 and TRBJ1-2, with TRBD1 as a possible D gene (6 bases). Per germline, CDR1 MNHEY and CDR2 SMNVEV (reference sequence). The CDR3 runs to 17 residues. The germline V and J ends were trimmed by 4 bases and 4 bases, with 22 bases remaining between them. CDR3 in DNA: TGTGCCAGCAGTTACGACCTCCCGACAGGTTTCGTCTATGGCTACACCTTC. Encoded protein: CASSYDLPTGFVYGYTF.

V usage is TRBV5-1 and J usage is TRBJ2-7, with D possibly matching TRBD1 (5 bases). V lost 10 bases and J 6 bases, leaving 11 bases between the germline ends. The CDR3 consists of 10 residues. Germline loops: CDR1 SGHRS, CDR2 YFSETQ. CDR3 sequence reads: CAFLGLEQYF. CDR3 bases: TGCGCCTTTTTGGGGCTCGAGCAGTACTTC. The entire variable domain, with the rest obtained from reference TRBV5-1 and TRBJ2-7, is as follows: KAGVTQTPRYLIKTRGQQVTLSCSPISGHRSVSWYQQTPGQGLQFLFEYFSETQRNKGNFPGRFSGRQFSNSRSEMNVSTLELGDSALYLCAFLGLEQYFGPGTRLTVT.

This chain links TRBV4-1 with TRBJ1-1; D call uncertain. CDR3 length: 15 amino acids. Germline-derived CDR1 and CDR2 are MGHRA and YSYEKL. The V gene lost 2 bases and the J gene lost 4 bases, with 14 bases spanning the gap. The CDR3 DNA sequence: TGCGCCAGCAGCCAACCCTTGCCGGGGAGCACTGAAGCTTTCTTT. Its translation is CASSQPLPGSTEAFF.

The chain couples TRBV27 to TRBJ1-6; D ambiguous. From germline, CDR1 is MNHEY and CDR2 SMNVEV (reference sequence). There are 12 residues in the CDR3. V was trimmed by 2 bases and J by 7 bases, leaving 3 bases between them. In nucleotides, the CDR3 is TGTGCCAGCAGTTTACTAAATTCACCCCTCCACTTT. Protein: CASSLLNSPLHF.

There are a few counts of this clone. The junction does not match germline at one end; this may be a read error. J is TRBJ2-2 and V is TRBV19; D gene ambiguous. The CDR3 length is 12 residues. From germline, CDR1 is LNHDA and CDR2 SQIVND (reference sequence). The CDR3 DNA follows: TGTGCCAGTGGTATCCCAGACGGGGAGCTGTTTTTT. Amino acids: CASGIPDGELFF.

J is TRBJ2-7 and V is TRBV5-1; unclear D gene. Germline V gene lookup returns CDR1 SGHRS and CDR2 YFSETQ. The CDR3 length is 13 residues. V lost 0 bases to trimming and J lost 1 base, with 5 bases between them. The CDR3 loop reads CASSLGRSYEQYF. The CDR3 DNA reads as TGCGCCAGCAGCTTGGGCAGATCCTACGAGCAGTACTTC.